These T cell receptor beta chains were read from a single sample in a study of blood T cell repertoires in COVID-19. This table comes from immunoSEQ multiplex PCR, and its TCRdb copy is limited to in-frame clones, with some not included. The table records tens of thousands of clones, over 75% of them present only once. Material for sequencing was peripheral blood. Receptor source: a human donor in a cohort sampled during active COVID-19. CDR3s include the opening cysteine and the closing phenylalanine or tryptophan. A D gene is named only where the DNA matches it firmly. The size of a clone is reported for some rows only, either as once, few or many, or as a class for expanded clones.

cdr3_length,j_call,d_call,clone_size,v_call,cdr3_aa,cdr3_nt
17,TRBJ2-1,.,.,TRBV27,CASREYPRRGSYNEQFF,TGTGCCAGCAGAGAGTACCCTAGGCGGGGCTCCTACAATGAGCAGTTCTTC
14,TRBJ1-5,.,once,TRBV24-1,CATSDLQEGQPQHF,TGTGCCACCAGTGATTTGCAGGAAGGTCAGCCCCAGCATTTT
15,TRBJ2-3,TRBD2,.,TRBV7-6,CASSLSGGASDTQYF,TGTGCCAGCAGCCTTAGCGGGGGGGCGTCAGATACGCAGTATTTT
15,TRBJ1-4,.,.,TRBV7-9,CASSRTPPGDEKLFF,TGTGCCAGCAGCCGGACTCCTCCGGGGGATGAAAAACTGTTTTTT
13,TRBJ1-2,.,.,TRBV6-1,CASSEADSYGYTF,TGTGCCAGCAGTGAGGCAGACTCATATGGCTACACCTTC
13,TRBJ2-7,.,.,TRBV12-3/TRBV12-4,CASSWTATYEQYF,TGTGCCAGCAGTTGGACAGCCACCTACGAGCAGTACTTC
13,TRBJ2-5,.,.,TRBV3-1/TRBV3-2,CASRFTGQETQYF,TGTGCCAGCCGGTTTACGGGGCAAGAGACCCAGTACTTC
18,TRBJ2-7,TRBD2,.,TRBV4-2,CASSQEVAGGLSSYEQYF,TGTGCCAGCAGCCAAGAGGTAGCGGGGGGGCTAAGCTCCTACGAGCAGTACTTC
15,TRBJ1-5,.,.,TRBV2,CASSEDRSDNQPQHF,TGTGCCAGCAGCGAAGACAGGTCAGACAATCAGCCCCAGCATTTT
15,TRBJ1-4,.,once,TRBV10-3,CAISEPGREGEKLFF,TGTGCCATCAGTGAGCCAGGCAGGGAGGGTGAAAAACTGTTTTTT
16,TRBJ1-6,TRBD1,.,TRBV4-1,CASSLGQGVRNSPLHF,TGCGCCAGCAGCCTCGGACAGGGGGTTCGGAATTCACCCCTCCACTTT
15,TRBJ2-7,TRBD2,.,TRBV4-2,CASSQGTSGDNEQYF,TGTGCCAGCAGCCAGGGGACTAGCGGGGATAACGAGCAGTACTTC
13,TRBJ2-1,TRBD2,.,TRBV4-2,CASSQERGNEQFF,TGTGCCAGCAGCCAGGAGCGGGGGAATGAGCAGTTCTTC
15,TRBJ2-3,.,.,TRBV30,CAWSNRRQGTDTQYF,TGTGCCTGGAGTAACCGTCGACAGGGCACAGATACGCAGTATTTT
14,TRBJ2-7,.,.,TRBV5-1,CASSWSTGVEEQYF,TGCGCCAGCAGCTGGAGCACCGGGGTAGAAGAGCAGTACTTC
16,TRBJ2-1,TRBD2,.,TRBV9,CASSVELAGGRGEQFF,TGTGCCAGCAGCGTCGAACTCGCGGGGGGCCGGGGGGAGCAGTTCTTC
12,TRBJ1-5,.,.,TRBV7-9,CASGGSNQPQHF,TGTGCCAGCGGAGGGAGCAATCAGCCCCAGCATTTT
14,TRBJ2-6,.,.,TRBV11-2,CASRRGGGANVLTF,TGTGCCAGCCGGCGGGGAGGTGGGGCCAACGTCCTGACTTTC
15,TRBJ2-5,TRBD2,.,TRBV19,CASSIGTGGEETQYF,TGTGCCAGTAGTATAGGAACGGGAGGCGAAGAGACCCAGTACTTC
15,TRBJ1-1,.,.,TRBV5-1,CASSLVGGLNTEAFF,TGCGCCAGCAGCTTGGTGGGGGGGTTGAACACTGAAGCTTTCTTT
13,TRBJ1-1,TRBD1,.,TRBV27,CASSGGTGFGAFF,TGTGCCAGCAGTGGGGGGACAGGGTTTGGAGCTTTCTTT
14,TRBJ2-7,.,.,TRBV5-6,CASSLAEGVGEQYF,TGTGCCAGCAGCTTGGCCGAAGGGGTGGGCGAGCAGTACTTC
11,TRBJ2-7,.,.,TRBV3-1/TRBV3-2,CASSQDREQYF,TGTGCCAGCAGCCAAGATAGAGAGCAGTACTTC
14,TRBJ1-5,.,few,TRBV27,CASKQGRGDQPQHF,TGTGCCAGCAAACAGGGAAGAGGGGATCAGCCCCAGCATTTT
16,TRBJ2-7,TRBD1,few,TRBV5-6,CASSFGSGQGVDEQYF,TGTGCCAGCAGCTTTGGTTCGGGACAGGGGGTGGACGAGCAGTACTTC
15,TRBJ2-7,TRBD1,.,TRBV6-1,CASSEGWTGGDEQYF,TGTGCCAGCAGTGAAGGGTGGACAGGGGGCGACGAGCAGTACTTC
15,TRBJ2-2,.,.,TRBV5-1,CASSLEQGNTGELFF,TGCGCCAGCAGCTTGGAACAGGGGAACACCGGGGAGCTGTTTTTT
16,TRBJ2-5,.,.,TRBV27,CASSSRQGLDGETQYF,TGTGCCAGCAGTTCTCGACAGGGACTCGACGGAGAGACCCAGTACTTC
15,TRBJ2-4,TRBD2,.,TRBV18,CASSPPSGALNIQYF,TGTGCCAGCTCACCACCTAGCGGGGCGTTAAACATTCAGTACTTC
15,TRBJ1-1,.,.,TRBV3-1/TRBV3-2,CASSQETPNGGMAFF,TGTGCCAGCAGCCAAGAAACCCCCAACGGGGGGATGGCTTTCTTT
15,TRBJ2-5,TRBD2,.,TRBV6-5,CASSYTTSAQETQYF,TGTGCCAGCAGTTATACGACTAGCGCACAAGAGACCCAGTACTTC
16,TRBJ1-1,.,once,TRBV18,CASSPPNPGGNTEAFF,TGTGCCAGCTCACCTCCTAACCCGGGGGGGAACACTGAAGCTTTCTTT